The 8 T cell receptor beta chains below come from one sample, sequenced in a study of T cell changes during pregnancy in multiple sclerosis. The repertoire was sequenced with immunoSEQ multiplex PCR; TCRdb's copy has only in-frame clones and lacks some. The data show tens of thousands of clones, about nine tenths seen once. The specimen was peripheral blood, collected in the second trimester of pregnancy. These receptors all come from a female donor with multiple sclerosis, enrolled in a pregnancy study.

CDR3 residues: CASSFRVSMNTEAFF. The CDR3 DNA is TGTGCCAGCAGCTTCAGGGTCAGCATGAACACTGAAGCTTTCTTT. The V and J genes are TRBV5-6 and TRBJ1-1, with D maybe TRBD1 (5 bases). V was cut by 2 bases and J by 0 bases, with 11 bases left in between. The CDR3 length is 15 residues. The germline CDR1 and CDR2 sequences are SGHDT and YYEEEE.

This chain joins TRBV5-1 and TRBJ2-3; TRBD2 matches 10 bases. The CDR3 is 18 residues long. Trimming cost V 0 bases and J 4 bases; bases outside gene matches: 11. CDR1 SGHRS and CDR2 YFSETQ come from the germline V gene. CDR3 DNA: TGCGCCAGCAGCTTGGCAAGGGTGGCTAGCGGGAGTCCAGATACGCAGTATTTT. This sequence encodes CASSLARVASGSPDTQYF.

The V gene is TRBV6-5, the J gene TRBJ1-3; TRBD1 agrees at 9 bases. CDR3 length equals 14 residues. The ends lost 6 bases at V and 2 bases at J; junction bases unmatched: 2. CDR1 MNHEY and CDR2 SVGAGI come from the germline V gene. The CDR3 loop reads CASSRDRAGNTIYF. CDR3 in DNA: TGTGCCAGCAGCCGGGACAGGGCTGGAAACACCATATATTTT.

V gene TRBV2 combines with J gene TRBJ1-2; D gene uncertain. CDR1 and CDR2 from the germline V gene are SNHLY and FYNNEI. The CDR3 spans 13 residues. The V and J ends lost 1 base and 3 bases respectively, with 6 bases between them. CDR3 DNA: TGTGCCAGCAGTGAAGGGGGAGACTATGGCTACACCTTC. Translation gives CASSEGGDYGYTF. Combining the CDR3 with reference TRBV2 and TRBJ1-2 gives the whole variable domain EPEVTQTPSHQVTQMGQEVILRCVPISNHLYFYWYRQILGQKVEFLVSFYNNEISEKSEIFDDQFSVERPDGSNFTLKIRSTKLEDSAMYFCASSEGGDYGYTFGSGTRLTVV.

This rearrangement joins TRBV7-3 to TRBJ2-1, with 11 bases aligning to TRBD2. With 3 bases clipped from V and 4 bases from J, the junction kept 5 bases outside the gene matches. Germline CDR1 is SGHTA and CDR2 is FQGTGA. The CDR3 extends over 16 amino acids. The CDR3 nucleotides are TGTGCCAGCAGCTTCTTTGGGACTAGCGGTTACAATGAGCAGTTCTTC. Its protein is CASSFFGTSGYNEQFF.

This chain joins TRBV18 and TRBJ2-1; 11 bases agree with TRBD2. Trimming removed 3 bases from V and 8 bases from J; junction bases left unmatched: 6. The germline V gene encodes CDR1 KGHSH and CDR2 LQKENI. There are 15 residues in the CDR3. DNA for the CDR3: TGTGCCAGCTCACCGCTTAGCGGGAGGGCCTATGAGCAGTTCTTC. Protein: CASSPLSGRAYEQFF.

In its sample, this clone was seen a few times. The rearrangement joins TRBV6-6 to TRBJ2-2, with D perhaps matching TRBD2 (6 bases). Looked up from germline, CDR1 is MNHNY and CDR2 is SVGAGI (reference sequence). The CDR3 loop spans 15 amino acids. V dropped 7 bases and J dropped 7 bases, with 19 bases sitting between them. This chain's CDR3 is CASILHTAGNGELFF. In DNA, the CDR3 is TGTGCCAGCATTCTCCATACTGCGGGGAACGGGGAGCTGTTTTTT.

The J gene is TRBJ1-4, the V gene TRBV28; possibly TRBD1 for D (5 bases). The germline V gene has CDR1 MDHEN and CDR2 SYDVKM. V dropped 2 bases and J dropped 7 bases, with 14 bases sitting between them. CDR3 length: 15 amino acids. The chain's CDR3 is CASSLVRGGVEKLFF. CDR3 in DNA: TGTGCCAGCAGTTTAGTAAGGGGCGGAGTTGAAAAACTGTTTTTT.